The rows below give T cell receptor beta chains drawn from one sample of a study of identical twins. TCRdb itself ran the 5' RACE reads through MiXCR, one entry per CDR3 protein. There are about 470,000 distinct CDR3 sequences in the sample; less than 25% occur only once, and 2.9% lies in the top ten. These data were also reused for a study on T cells expressing NK-cell markers.

Sequencing was performed on CD4+ T cells sorted from blood. The receptor source for this set is a woman aged 18 to 35 in good health. Each CDR3 is given with its conserved first and last residue. D genes are given only for firm matches. Size is stated for part of the rows, as once, few or many counts, or as a class when the clone is expanded.

>TRBJ1-1|TRBV12-3/TRBV12-4|.|.
CASSFASMNTEAFF
TGTGCCAGCAGTTTTGCCTCCATGAACACTGAAGCTTTCTTT
>TRBJ1-2|TRBV7-2|.|many
CASRHGEWGDGYTF
TGTGCCAGCAGGCATGGGGAGTGGGGCGATGGCTACACCTTC
>TRBJ2-3|TRBV5-6|.|.
CASSSDRQTQYF
TGTGCCAGCAGCTCCGACAGACAAACGCAGTATTTT
>TRBJ2-3|TRBV20-1|TRBD2|few
CSVAGGPMTQYF
TGCAGTGTAGCGGGAGGGCCTATGACGCAGTATTTT
>TRBJ2-7|TRBV9|TRBD2|few
CASSSRTSGTYEQYF
TGTGCCAGCAGCTCCAGGACTAGCGGGACCTACGAGCAGTACTTC
>TRBJ1-2|TRBV6-5|.|few
CASSYSVSVTYGYTF
TGTGCCAGCAGTTATTCGGTCTCAGTGACCTATGGCTACACCTTC
>TRBJ2-1|TRBV7-6|TRBD2|.
CASSLILAVSYNEQFF
TGTGCCAGCAGCTTAATACTAGCGGTATCCTACAATGAGCAGTTCTTC
>TRBJ2-7|TRBV28|TRBD2|few
CASSFRPAGGTSGRNNEQYF
TGTGCCAGCAGTTTCAGGCCCGCGGGTGGGACTAGCGGGAGAAACAACGAGCAGTACTTC
>TRBJ1-1|TRBV6-2/TRBV6-3|.|once
CASSYSSEAFF
TGTGCCAGCAGTTACTCGTCTGAAGCTTTCTTT
>TRBJ2-4|TRBV7-2|.|few
CASSLGLNNIQYF
TGTGCCAGCAGCTTAGGCCTGAATAACATTCAGTACTTC
>TRBJ2-7|TRBV6-1|.|many
CAASGWTDEQYF
TGTGCCGCCAGCGGTTGGACAGACGAGCAGTACTTC
>TRBJ2-5|TRBV29-1|.|few
CSSRDKQETQYF
TGCAGCTCCCGGGACAAACAAGAGACCCAGTACTTC
>TRBJ2-2|TRBV6-1|TRBD1|few
CASRDRVPGELFF
TGTGCCAGCAGGGACAGGGTTCCCGGGGAGCTGTTTTTT
>TRBJ2-2|TRBV20-1|TRBD1|.
CSARDRDGELFF
TGCAGTGCTCGGGACAGGGACGGGGAGCTGTTTTTT
>TRBJ1-3|TRBV4-3|.|few
CASSQAWESDSGNTIYF
TGCGCCAGCAGCCAAGCATGGGAGAGTGATTCTGGAAACACCATATATTTT
>TRBJ1-2|TRBV4-2|.|few
CASSQDNQGEGYTF
TGTGCCAGCAGCCAAGATAATCAGGGAGAGGGCTACACCTTC
>TRBJ2-2|TRBV18|TRBD2|.
CASSRSGTSGSGGELFF
TGTGCCAGCAGCAGAAGCGGGACTAGCGGGAGCGGCGGGGAGCTGTTTTTT
>TRBJ2-6|TRBV12-3/TRBV12-4|TRBD1|few
CASSLVQGAGANVLTF
TGTGCCAGCAGTTTAGTACAGGGGGCTGGGGCCAACGTCCTGACTTTC
>TRBJ2-3|TRBV7-9|.|.
CASFAETTIRADTQYF
TGTGCCAGCTTCGCCGAGACCACGATAAGGGCAGATACGCAGTATTTT
>TRBJ1-4|TRBV5-1|.|.
CASSAGDSKGILFF
TGCGCCAGCAGCGCAGGGGATTCAAAGGGGATTCTGTTTTTT
>TRBJ2-5|TRBV10-3|.|.
CAIRREETQYF
TGTGCCATCAGACGAGAAGAGACCCAGTACTTC
>TRBJ1-5|TRBV6-5|TRBD1|.
CASSYGTGPGAQPQHF
TGTGCCAGCAGCTACGGGACAGGTCCCGGGGCTCAGCCCCAGCATTTT
>TRBJ1-1|TRBV7-2|TRBD1|.
CATGRGTGYVGAEAFF
TGTGCCACCGGGAGGGGGACAGGGTACGTCGGCGCTGAAGCTTTCTTT
>TRBJ2-7|TRBV6-2/TRBV6-3|TRBD2|few
CASSYPPTSGYSYEQYF
TGTGCCAGCAGTTACCCCCCCACTAGCGGGTACTCCTACGAGCAGTACTTC
>TRBJ2-7|TRBV25-1|TRBD1|few
CASSESGTGGYEQYF
TGTGCCAGCAGTGAATCCGGGACAGGGGGCTACGAGCAGTACTTC
>TRBJ2-5|TRBV28|.|few
CARQGRGRETQYF
TGTGCCAGACAGGGTAGGGGTCGAGAGACCCAGTACTTC
>TRBJ1-2|TRBV5-1|.|few
CASSSDGNYGYTF
TGTGCCAGCAGTTCGGACGGCAACTATGGCTACACCTTC
>TRBJ2-7|TRBV25-1|TRBD1|.
CASSESGTGSYEQYF
TGTGCCAGCAGTGAATCCGGGACAGGGTCGTACGAGCAGTACTTC
>TRBJ2-2|TRBV12-5|.|.
CASGQNTGELFF
TGTGCTAGTGGACAGAACACCGGGGAGCTGTTTTTT
>TRBJ2-7|TRBV30|.|.
CAWSVLRGPPGEQYF
TGTGCCTGGAGTGTACTTCGGGGGCCTCCGGGTGAGCAGTACTTC
>TRBJ2-7|TRBV20-1|TRBD2|few
CSARDPRRAGASYEQYF
TGCAGTGCTAGAGATCCGCGTAGAGCGGGGGCTTCCTACGAGCAGTACTTC
>TRBJ2-1|TRBV20-1|.|few
CSGSAPSSYNEQFF
TGCAGTGGGAGCGCACCGAGCTCCTACAATGAGCAGTTCTTC
>TRBJ2-5|TRBV27|.|.
CASSQYRTGRETQYF
TGTGCCAGCAGCCAATACCGGACGGGTCGAGAGACCCAGTACTTC
>TRBJ2-5|TRBV7-2|.|many
CASSLGLEETQYF
TGTGCCAGCAGCTTAGGTCTGGAAGAGACCCAGTACTTC
>TRBJ1-4|TRBV5-6|.|.
CASTLGATNEKLFF
TGTGCCAGCACTCTGGGAGCAACTAATGAAAAACTGTTTTTT
>TRBJ2-5|TRBV11-2|.|.
CASSKTTKETQYF
TGTGCCAGCAGCAAGACAACTAAAGAGACCCAGTACTTC
>TRBJ2-3|TRBV3-1|.|.
CASSQEATRGRTDTQYF
TGTGCCAGCAGCCAAGAAGCGACTAGGGGGCGCACAGATACGCAGTATTTT
>TRBJ2-3|TRBV20-1|.|.
CSARRVELATDTQYF
TGCAGTGCTAGACGTGTAGAGCTAGCCACAGATACGCAGTATTTT
>TRBJ2-7|TRBV6-5|TRBD1|.
CASRDSGTGNYEQYF
TGTGCCAGCAGGGACTCAGGGACAGGGAATTACGAGCAGTACTTC
>TRBJ2-7|TRBV6-5|.|.
CASSYRRDPVNEQYF
TGTGCCAGCAGTTACCGGCGGGATCCTGTCAACGAGCAGTACTTC
>TRBJ2-5|TRBV20-1|TRBD2|.
CSAGPTSGGQETQYF
TGCAGTGCCGGCCCGACTAGCGGGGGACAAGAGACCCAGTACTTC
>TRBJ2-1|TRBV6-5|TRBD2|few
CASSSAGLAGGLPYNEQFF
TGTGCCAGCAGTTCCGCGGGACTAGCGGGAGGGCTCCCCTACAATGAGCAGTTCTTC
>TRBJ2-7|TRBV14|.|many
CASSQDWYYEQYF
TGTGCCAGCAGCCAAGACTGGTACTACGAGCAGTACTTC
>TRBJ2-1|TRBV19|.|.
CASSDRQITRFF
TGTGCCAGTAGCGACCGACAGATAACTCGGTTCTTC
>TRBJ2-1|TRBV3-1|.|few
CASSQSTVLYNEQFF
TGTGCCAGCAGCCAAAGCACCGTGCTATACAATGAGCAGTTCTTC
>TRBJ2-1|TRBV23-1|.|.
CASSHPTAGSSYNEQFF
TGCGCCAGCAGTCACCCCACTGCCGGGAGCTCCTACAATGAGCAGTTCTTC
>TRBJ2-3|TRBV7-2|.|once
CASSFGVAGKDTQYF
TGTGCCAGCAGCTTCGGGGTGGCGGGGAAAGATACGCAGTATTTT
>TRBJ2-1|TRBV6-2/TRBV6-3|TRBD2|.
CASSYYREGFEQFF
TGTGCCAGCAGTTACTATCGGGAGGGGTTTGAGCAGTTCTTC
>TRBJ2-5|TRBV20-1|.|.
CSASGTEGDYETQYF
TGCAGTGCTAGTGGAACCGAGGGGGATTATGAGACCCAGTACTTC
>TRBJ2-7|TRBV5-1|.|few
CASSFGGRGYEQYF
TGCGCCAGCAGCTTCGGCGGTCGGGGATACGAGCAGTACTTC
>TRBJ1-1|TRBV12-3/TRBV12-4|.|.
CASRLAQGANTEAFF
TGTGCCAGCAGACTCGCCCAGGGCGCGAACACTGAAGCTTTCTTT
>TRBJ1-5|TRBV2|.|many
CASSSESNQPQHF
TGTGCCAGCAGTTCAGAAAGCAATCAGCCCCAGCATTTT
>TRBJ2-5|TRBV6-5|.|.
CASSYAGYQETQYF
TGTGCCAGCAGTTACGCGGGGTACCAAGAGACCCAGTACTTC
>TRBJ2-3|TRBV9|TRBD2|.
CASSVAPSGGAPDTQYF
TGTGCCAGCAGCGTAGCTCCTAGCGGGGGGGCCCCAGATACGCAGTATTTT
>TRBJ2-3|TRBV9|TRBD2|.
CASSERERTDTQYF
TGTGCCAGCAGCGAGCGGGAGCGCACAGATACGCAGTATTTT
>TRBJ2-2|TRBV20-1|.|.
CSAADTTGELFF
TGCAGTGCAGCAGACACCACCGGGGAGCTGTTTTTT
>TRBJ2-5|TRBV29-1|.|.
CSVKWGYQETQYF
TGCAGCGTCAAATGGGGGTACCAAGAGACCCAGTACTTC